The clone carrying this TCR beta chain turned up a few times. The data stem from a study of blood T cell repertoires in COVID-19. Across the whole study: The analysed material was cDNA or gDNA that came from T cells, B-cell-depleted T cells, or PBMCs.

Sequencing was performed with immunoSEQ multiplex PCR; in TCRdb, only in-frame clones are kept and a portion is missing. The sample has about 230,000 clones, about 80% seen once; the top ten hold 4.4%. Germline V lookup: CDR1 SNHLY, CDR2 FYNNEI. The length of the CDR3 is 14 residues. The V segment lost 6 bases and the J segment 7 bases; nucleotides outside the gene matches: 12. The receptor was derived from a middle-aged man with active or convalescent COVID-19. The V call is TRBV2, the J call TRBJ2-7; 7 bases are shared with TRBD1. The specimen sequenced was peripheral blood. CDR3 sequence reads: CASRTQSPGGEQYF. For the CDR3, the DNA is TGTGCCAGCAGGACACAGTCCCCAGGGGGAGAGCAGTACTTC.